This T cell receptor (beta chain) originates from a study of PD-L1 blockade in urothelial cancer. Study-level information: Patients' prior chemotherapy regimens numbered 0 to 3. Investigators checked blood 3 weeks (second dose) and 6 weeks after treatment start. Study results and limitations: Durable-benefit patients showed greater tumor-associated blood clone expansion at 3 weeks.

TCRdb's table, derived via immunoSEQ multiplex PCR, lists solely in-frame clones and lacks some. The sample carries approximately 93,000 clones, around four fifths recorded once. Described time point: peripheral blood 6 weeks after treatment start. The patients had locally advanced or metastatic urothelial carcinoma. As to this clone: Its antigen is not known.

The CDR3 is made up of 13 amino acids. Trimming took off 2 bases at V and 5 bases at J, with 10 bases between the two ends. Per germline, CDR1 SGHNT and CDR2 YYREEE (reference sequence). Source: PBMCs, taken around atezolizumab (anti-PD-L1) treatment. The TCR was taken from a man between 65 and 85 years old with urothelial cancer. The chain carries TRBV5-4 and TRBJ1-2; tentative D call: TRBD1 (6 bases). The CDR3 loop is CASSFQRGYGYTF. The CDR3 DNA sequence: TGTGCCAGCAGCTTCCAGAGGGGGTATGGCTACACCTTC.